The sequence of this T cell receptor beta chain was determined in a study of blood T cell repertoires in COVID-19. Sequencing used immunoSEQ multiplex PCR; TCRdb keeps in-frame clones, though not all of them. Of 96,000 or so clones listed, more than 85% are singletons. V shed 5 bases, J shed 5 bases, and the junction held 2 bases outside the gene matches. Germline V CDR1 and CDR2: MNHEY, SVGAGI. This CDR3 has 14 amino acids. This chain links TRBV6-5 with TRBJ2-1, with 11 bases fitting TRBD2. The sequencing sample was made of peripheral blood. This TCR was recovered from a man between 60 and 70 years old with acute or convalescent COVID-19. The DNA for the CDR3 is TGTGCCAGCAGTCCTAGCGGGAGGAACAATGAGCAGTTCTTC. This encodes CASSPSGRNNEQFF.